The next 16 T cell receptor beta chains were all read from a single sample in a study of cytomegalovirus exposure and HLA in healthy donors. Sequencing used immunoSEQ multiplex PCR; TCRdb keeps in-frame clones, though not all of them. Of under 250,000 clones listed, around 78% were seen once; the top ten hold 4.5% to 6%. Sequencing was done on a sample of PBMCs. These receptors were collected from a woman aged 18 to 35 in good health and CMV-seronegative.

This chain uses TRBV5-1 with TRBJ1-6; TRBD1 matches 7 bases. This CDR3 contains 15 residues. V trimming: 4 bases; J trimming: 7 bases; junction bases outside the gene matches: 8. In germline, CDR1 is SGHRS, CDR2 YFSETQ. CDR3 amino acids: CASSTEGAANSPLHF. The CDR3, as DNA: TGCGCCAGCAGCACCGAGGGGGCCGCAAATTCACCCCTCCACTTT. Full variable domain (outside the CDR3, taken from reference TRBV5-1 and TRBJ1-6): KAGVTQTPRYLIKTRGQQVTLSCSPISGHRSVSWYQQTPGQGLQFLFEYFSETQRNKGNFPGRFSGRQFSNSRSEMNVSTLELGDSALYLCASSTEGAANSPLHFGNGTRLTVT.

This clone occurred a few times. The chain joins TRBV28 to TRBJ1-3; D remains ambiguous. V was pared by 6 bases and J by 1 base, with 19 bases between. Germline-derived CDR1 and CDR2 are MDHEN and SYDVKM. The CDR3 spans 17 residues. The CDR3 protein is CASRPTSAGRSGNTIYF. The CDR3, as DNA: TGTGCCAGCAGACCCACGTCGGCGGGGAGGTCTGGAAACACCATATATTTT. Full variable domain (remainder filled in from reference TRBV28 and TRBJ1-3): DVKVTQSSRYLVKRTGEKVFLECVQDMDHENMFWYRQDPGLGLRLIYFSYDVKMKEKGDIPEGYSVSREKKERFSLILESASTNQTSMYLCASRPTSAGRSGNTIYFGEGSWLTVV.

The V call is TRBV10-2, the J call TRBJ1-2, with D hard to call. Per the germline V gene, CDR1 is WSHSY and CDR2 is SAAADI. CDR3 length equals 14 residues. V was pared by 2 bases and J by 8 bases, with 15 bases between. The DNA of the CDR3 is TGCGCCAGCAGTGAGCGGCGGGAGCCCCGGGGCTACACCTTC. Its protein product is CASSERREPRGYTF.

The chain employs TRBV2 and TRBJ2-3; perhaps TRBD2 as D (5 bases). This CDR3 comprises 11 residues. The V gene lost 5 bases and the J gene lost 8 bases, with 8 bases spanning the gap. CDR1 SNHLY and CDR2 FYNNEI come from the germline V gene. The DNA for the CDR3 is TGTGCCAGCAGTCGGGGAAGTACGCAGTATTTT. Translation gives CASSRGSTQYF.

The chain employs TRBV11-2 and TRBJ1-5, with 7 bases identical to TRBD1. Germline V gene lookup returns CDR1 SGHAT and CDR2 FQNNGV. J was trimmed by 2 bases and V by 5 bases; bases with no gene match: 9. This CDR3 region has 16 residues. The CDR3 loop is CASSPYRGEGNQPQHF. The CDR3 DNA follows: TGTGCCAGCAGCCCCTACAGGGGAGAGGGCAATCAGCCCCAGCATTTT.

This clone was seen more than once but under ten times. The genes are TRBV27 and TRBJ1-5, with D unresolved. CDR1 and CDR2 from the germline V gene are MNHEY and SMNVEV (reference sequence). The CDR3 has 9 residues. V lost 11 bases, J lost 10 bases, and 9 bases lay in between. The CDR3 sequence is CAGRHPQHF. The CDR3 DNA is TGTGCCGGGAGGCACCCCCAGCATTTT.

The chain combines TRBV19 with TRBJ2-7; the D call may be TRBD1 or TRBD2 (5 bases each). CDR3 size: 15 residues. V dropped 6 bases and J dropped 5 bases, with 20 bases sitting between them. The germline V gene encodes CDR1 LNHDA and CDR2 SQIVND (reference sequence). CDR3 sequence: CASSRLGRELNEQYF. The DNA of the CDR3 is TGTGCCAGTAGCCGCCTAGGCAGGGAGTTAAACGAGCAGTACTTC.

The chain combines TRBV6-1 with TRBJ2-2; the D gene is possibly TRBD2 (5 bases). CDR1 is MNHNS and CDR2 is SASEGT in the germline V gene. The CDR3 consists of 14 residues. V was pared by 5 bases and J by 4 bases, with 11 bases between. This CDR3 reads CASSSRRSTGELFF. The DNA of the CDR3 is TGTGCCAGCAGTTCTCGGAGGTCCACCGGGGAGCTGTTTTTT.

The CDR3 region has the DNA TGTGCCTGGAGCTTGACAGGGGGCTTGGCTGAAGCTTTCTTT. This encodes CAWSLTGGLAEAFF. J is TRBJ1-1 and V is TRBV30; TRBD1 aligns across 10 bases. The CDR3 runs to 14 residues. With 3 bases clipped from V and 6 bases from J, the junction kept 7 bases outside the gene matches. Germline CDR1 reads GTSNPN; CDR2 reads SVGIG (reference sequence).

The chain employs TRBV5-1 and TRBJ1-2; a possible D gene is TRBD1 (5 bases). The CDR3 consists of 14 residues. Germline assignment: CDR1 SGHRS and CDR2 YFSETQ. Between the trimmed V and J ends, which lost 0 bases and 8 bases, there was a span of 14 bases. The CDR3 DNA reads TGCGCCAGCAGCTTGGGTAGGGCCGAGGGGGGCTACACCTTC. Encoded protein: CASSLGRAEGGYTF.

For this clone: A much larger clone differs by one base, so this may be a read error. The chain couples TRBV2 to TRBJ1-4; D is unclear. The CDR3 loop spans 11 amino acids. The ends were cut back, 4 bases at V and 3 bases at J, with 0 bases in the middle. In germline, CDR1 is SNHLY, CDR2 FYNNEI. The CDR3 DNA sequence: TGTGCCAGCAGTGCTAATGAAAAACTGTTTTTT. Its protein is CASSANEKLFF. Full variable domain (missing parts from reference TRBV2 and TRBJ1-4): EPEVTQTPSHQVTQMGQEVILRCVPISNHLYFYWYRQILGQKVEFLVSFYNNEISEKSEIFDDQFSVERPDGSNFTLKIRSTKLEDSAMYFCASSANEKLFFGSGTQLSVL.

This chain uses TRBV19 with TRBJ2-1, with TRBD2 identical over 9 bases. Germline CDR1 reads LNHDA; CDR2 reads SQIVND (reference sequence). J was trimmed by 4 bases and V by 6 bases; bases with no gene match: 7. The CDR3 runs to 15 residues. The CDR3 DNA follows: TGTGCCAGTAGCCAACGACTAGCGGAGTACAATGAGCAGTTCTTC. Residues: CASSQRLAEYNEQFF.

The J gene is TRBJ2-7, the V gene TRBV7-6; D ambiguous. The CDR3 is 13 residues long. V was pared by 4 bases and J by 7 bases, with 14 bases between. CDR1 is SGHVS, CDR2 FNYEAQ, per germline. CDR3 bases: TGTGCCAGCAGCTCCTCCCGGGTCAGGGAGCAGTACTTC. Encoded protein: CASSSSRVREQYF. Full variable domain (missing parts from reference TRBV7-6 and TRBJ2-7): GAGVSQSPRYKVTKRGQDVALRCDPISGHVSLYWYRQALGQGPEFLTYFNYEAQQDKSGLPNDRFSAERPEGSISTLTIQRTEQRDSAMYRCASSSSRVREQYFGPGTRLTVT.

The chain employs TRBV30 and TRBJ1-6, with D unresolved. Germline loops: CDR1 GTSNPN, CDR2 SVGIG (reference sequence). V lost 4 bases to trimming and J lost 9 bases, with 10 bases between them. There are 12 residues in the CDR3. CDR3 DNA: TGTGCCTGGACCCGGGGTGGTTCACCCCTCCACTTT. The encoded protein is CAWTRGGSPLHF.

CDR3 sequence (DNA): TGTGCCAGCAGTGAATCCGGGGGGCGCCGCGGCTACACCTTC. Its translation: CASSESGGRRGYTF. The chain links TRBV6-1 to TRBJ1-2; a weak D match, TRBD1 (6 bases). The CDR3 extends over 14 amino acids. Per germline, CDR1 MNHNS and CDR2 SASEGT. V was cut by 2 bases and J by 8 bases, with 15 bases left in between.

J is TRBJ2-2 and V is TRBV30, with D perhaps given as TRBD1 or TRBD2 (6 bases each). The CDR3 is made up of 12 amino acids. Per the germline V gene, CDR1 is GTSNPN and CDR2 is SVGIG (reference sequence). V lost 8 bases and J lost 4, with 11 bases in between. As DNA, the CDR3 is TGTGCCGTTGGGGGGCTCACCGGGGAGCTGTTTTTT. Its protein is CAVGGLTGELFF.